The next 8 T cell receptor beta chains were all read from a single sample in a study of spatial heterogeneity in lung cancer. TCRdb redid the calling of the 5' RACE reads with MiXCR, one entry per CDR3 protein. This sample yields roughly 15,000 distinct CDR3 sequences, of which around 7.3% are seen a single time; approximately 8.7% belongs to the top ten. The time point here: sample taken at primary tumor resection. Overall study findings and caveats: Counts of expanded alpha and beta TCRs within tumors tracked the tumor nonsynonymous mutation count.

No antigen has been assigned to these receptors. Sample: lung tumor tissue, taken at surgery. The receptors derive from a male donor with early-stage non-small cell lung cancer.

There are many counts of this clonotype. The chain uses TRBV6-5 and TRBJ2-5; the match to TRBD1 covers 7 bases. With 7 bases clipped from V and 5 bases from J, the junction kept 13 bases outside the gene matches. The CDR3 is 15 residues long. CDR1 MNHEY and CDR2 SVGAGI come from the germline V gene. The CDR3 reads CASIGHRGRTETQYF. CDR3 DNA: TGTGCCAGCATAGGTCACAGGGGCCGGACCGAGACCCAGTACTTC.

J is TRBJ1-6 and V is TRBV10-3; D perhaps matches TRBD1 (6 bases). V was pared by 10 bases and J by 6 bases, with 13 bases between. The CDR3 loop spans 13 amino acids. Germline V lookup: CDR1 ENHRY, CDR2 SYGVKD. The CDR3 region has the DNA TGTGCCACCAGGGGACCGACTAATTCACCCCTCCACTTT. Translation: CATRGPTNSPLHF.

This clonotype was recorded at least ten times. V gene TRBV20-1 combines with J gene TRBJ2-4; 7 bases match TRBD1. CDR1 and CDR2 (germline): DFQATT, SNEGSKA (reference sequence). V dropped 6 bases and J dropped 2; count of bases not matched to a gene: 13. The CDR3 spans 16 residues. CDR3 coding DNA: TGCAGTGCCCGGAGGACAGGCGGTATTTCCAAAAACATTCAGTACTTC. Amino acids: CSARRTGGISKNIQYF.

By share, this clonotype counts as medium-sized. The chain couples TRBV11-2 to TRBJ2-1; TRBD2 matches 7 bases. There are 15 residues in the CDR3. V was pared by 2 bases and J by 5 bases, with 6 bases of the junction left unmatched. CDR1 SGHAT and CDR2 FQNNGV come from the germline V gene. CDR3 sequence (DNA): TGTGCCAGCAGCTTAATAGCGGGTCTTAACAATGAGCAGTTCTTC. Translating gives CASSLIAGLNNEQFF.

This clonotype was seen many times. This rearrangement joins TRBV20-1 to TRBJ1-1; 8 bases match TRBD1. The germline gives CDR1 DFQATT, CDR2 SNEGSKA (reference sequence). The CDR3 is made up of 15 amino acids. The ends lost 3 bases at V and 0 bases at J; junction bases unmatched: 6. The CDR3 DNA follows: TGCAGTGCTAGTTGGGACAGGCGCTTGAACACTGAAGCTTTCTTT. Its protein is CSASWDRRLNTEAFF.

There are many counts of this clonotype. The gene calls are TRBV20-1 and TRBJ2-3; D call uncertain. CDR1 is DFQATT and CDR2 is SNEGSKA in the germline V gene (reference sequence). The CDR3 consists of 12 residues. The V end lost 2 bases, the J end lost 4 bases, and 7 bases lay between the germline ends. The CDR3 here is CSARSEADTQYF. CDR3 DNA sequence: TGCAGTGCTAGATCTGAGGCAGATACGCAGTATTTT.

By its share, this clonotype is medium-sized (0.01 to 0.1%). The chain carries TRBV20-1 and TRBJ2-2; 8 bases fit TRBD1. CDR3 size: 14 residues. Trimming removed 6 bases from V and 2 bases from J; junction bases left unmatched: 5. The germline gives CDR1 DFQATT, CDR2 SNEGSKA (reference sequence). The CDR3 sequence: CSAPAGGNTGELFF. CDR3 sequence (DNA): TGCAGTGCGCCCGCAGGGGGCAACACCGGGGAGCTGTTTTTT.

Note on this clonotype: This may be a read error: a much more frequent sequence differs by one nucleotide. This chain joins TRBV20-1 and TRBJ2-5; a possible D gene is TRBD1 (5 bases). This CDR3 region has 11 residues. Germline CDR1 DFQATT, CDR2 SNEGSKA (reference sequence). Here the CDR3 DNA reads TGCAGTGGACAGCACCAAGGGACCCAGTACTTC. Its translation is CSGQHQGTQYF.